The source of this TCR beta chain is a study of T cells after yellow fever vaccination. The germline V and J ends were trimmed by 2 bases and 0 bases, with 11 bases remaining between them. The CDR3 consists of 16 residues. Germline V CDR1 and CDR2: GTSNPN, SVGIG (reference sequence). The study, taken as a whole, reports: Researchers cautioned that FACS-sorted repertoires could harbor abundant clonotypes contaminating from the bulk population. Clonotypes appearing in both CD4 and CD8 compartments existed, and their share was small.

5'RACE template switching produced TCR cDNA carrying a universal primer site and UMIs. Each CDR3 protein gets one entry after TCRdb re-called the 5' RACE reads with MiXCR. Of 25,000 to 35,000 distinct CDR3 sequences listed, roughly 6.3% are singletons. This clonotype has a handful of counts. The receptor's source is a man aged 30 to 39 who received the YFV17D yellow fever vaccine. The V call is TRBV30, the J call TRBJ1-6, with TRBD1 as a possible D gene (5 bases). The input for sequencing was PBMCs, either bulk or a sorted T-cell subset (CD4+, CD8+, memory, or dextramer-sorted; not recorded which), taken on the day of the yellow fever booster vaccination. CDR3 amino acids: CAWSSPQGSYNSPLHF. The CDR3 bases are TGTGCCTGGAGTTCCCCCCAGGGCTCCTATAATTCACCCCTCCACTTT.